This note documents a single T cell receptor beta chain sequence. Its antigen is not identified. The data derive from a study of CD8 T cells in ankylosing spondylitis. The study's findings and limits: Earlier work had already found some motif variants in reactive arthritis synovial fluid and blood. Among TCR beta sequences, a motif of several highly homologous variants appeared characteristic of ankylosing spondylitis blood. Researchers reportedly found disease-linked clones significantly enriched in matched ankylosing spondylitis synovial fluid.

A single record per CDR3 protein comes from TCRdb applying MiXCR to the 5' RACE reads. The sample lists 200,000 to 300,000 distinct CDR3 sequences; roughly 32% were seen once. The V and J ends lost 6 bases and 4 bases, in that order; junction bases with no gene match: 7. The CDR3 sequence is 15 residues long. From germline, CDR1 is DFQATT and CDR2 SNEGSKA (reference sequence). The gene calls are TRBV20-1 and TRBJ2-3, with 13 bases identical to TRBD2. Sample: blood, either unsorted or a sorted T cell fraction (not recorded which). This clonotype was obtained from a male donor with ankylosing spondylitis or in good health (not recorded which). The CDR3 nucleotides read TGCAGTGCGCCGACTAGCGGGGGGCCATCAGATACGCAGTATTTT. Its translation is CSAPTSGGPSDTQYF.